This is a list of T cell receptor beta chains from one sample in a study of Ad26.COV2.S vaccination and SARS-CoV-2 variants. TCRdb keeps only in-frame clones here, not all; method: immunoSEQ multiplex PCR. The repertoire holds about 400,000 clones, with roughly 90% as singletons. This material consisted of peripheral blood, taken in a trial of Ad26.COV2.S vaccine versus placebo. The receptors were gathered from a person between 18 and 65 years old who received the Ad26.COV2.S COVID-19 vaccine or a placebo. CDR3s include the opening cysteine and the closing phenylalanine or tryptophan. D genes are given only for firm matches. The size of a clone is reported for some rows only, either as once, few or many, or as a class for expanded clones.

V gene	D gene	clone size	J gene	CDR3 DNA	CDR3 protein
TRBV7-9	-	-	TRBJ1-6	TGTGCCAGCAGTCAAAATGACAGCCATAATTCACCCCTCCACTTT	CASSQNDSHNSPLHF
TRBV18	TRBD1	-	TRBJ1-6	TGTGCCAGCTCAGCAGGGGGGAATTCACCCCTCCACTTT	CASSAGGNSPLHF
TRBV4-3	TRBD1	-	TRBJ1-4	TGCGCCAGCAGCCATAGTACAGGGGTGGATGAAAAACTGTTTTTT	CASSHSTGVDEKLFF
TRBV5-8	-	-	TRBJ2-3	TGTGCCAGCAGCTTGGCTATGACAGGCACCACAGATACGCAGTATTTT	CASSLAMTGTTDTQYF
TRBV7-6	TRBD1	once	TRBJ2-3	TGTGCCAGCAGCTCGACAGGGCCATGGGCAGATACGCAGTATTTT	CASSSTGPWADTQYF
TRBV5-1	-	-	TRBJ2-5	TGCGCCAGCAGCTTGGGATATGGCAGGAAAGAGACCCAGTACTTC	CASSLGYGRKETQYF
TRBV3-1/TRBV3-2	-	-	TRBJ2-5	TGTGCCAGCAGCCAAGCGGAGACCCAGTACTTC	CASSQAETQYF
TRBV9	-	once	TRBJ1-2	TGTGCCAGCAGCGAGGGCCGTGAGGGGCCCTACTATGGCTACACCTTC	CASSEGREGPYYGYTF
TRBV27	-	-	TRBJ2-7	TGTGCCAGCAGTTACGGTACCGCAGTCAACGAGCAGTACTTC	CASSYGTAVNEQYF
TRBV28	-	-	TRBJ1-3	TGTGCCAGCAGTAGTCTGGGGGGCGCCATTGGAAACACCATATATTTT	CASSSLGGAIGNTIYF
TRBV25-1	-	-	TRBJ2-5	TGTGCCAGCAGTGAAGAGACCCAGTACTTC	CASSEETQYF
TRBV7-9	-	-	TRBJ2-1	TGTGCCAGCAGCGACAAGGGACTGGCTGCCTACAATGAGCAGTTCTTC	CASSDKGLAAYNEQFF
TRBV6-6	-	-	TRBJ2-7	TGTGCCAGCAGTTCCAGTCCTCAGAGCTCCTACGAGCAGTACTTC	CASSSSPQSSYEQYF
TRBV30	-	-	TRBJ2-5	TGTGCCTGGAGCACCCGAGGGGAGGAGACCCAGTACTTC	CAWSTRGEETQYF
TRBV7-2	-	-	TRBJ1-6	TGTGCCAGCAGCTTAAGGAGCTCCTATAATTCACCCCTCCACTTT	CASSLRSSYNSPLHF
TRBV19	-	-	TRBJ1-5	TGTGCCAGTACCTCCGGGGGCAGGGCCAATCAGCCCCAGCATTTT	CASTSGGRANQPQHF
TRBV2	TRBD2	-	TRBJ2-5	TGTGCCAGCAGTTCCGGACTAGCGGGGGGGCACTTTGACTTC	CASSSGLAGGHFDF
TRBV7-3	-	-	TRBJ2-1	TGTGCCAGCAGCTTAAGGGGGGATAGGAATGAGCAGTTCTTC	CASSLRGDRNEQFF
TRBV27	TRBD1	-	TRBJ2-7	TGTGCCAGCAGTTGGACAGGGAACTACGAGCAGTACTTC	CASSWTGNYEQYF
TRBV28	TRBD2	-	TRBJ2-1	TGTGCCAGCAGAACAACGGGGGGGAGCAACTTCAATGAGCAGTTCTTC	CASRTTGGSNFNEQFF
TRBV6-6	-	-	TRBJ1-2	TGTGCCAGCAGTTACTCGACAGACTATGGCTACACCTTC	CASSYSTDYGYTF
TRBV28	-	-	TRBJ2-7	TGTGCCAGCAGTTACCACTCCCGGGACGGGGACTTC	CASSYHSRDGDF
TRBV5-1	-	once	TRBJ2-7	TGCGCCAGCAGCTTCCCACCAGGGGGGAGCTCCTACGAGCAGTACTTC	CASSFPPGGSSYEQYF
TRBV27	-	-	TRBJ2-2	TGTGCCAGCAGTTTCTCCGGAGAGGGGTCGGGCACCGGGGAGCTGTTTTTT	CASSFSGEGSGTGELFF
TRBV28	TRBD1	-	TRBJ2-7	TGTGCCAGCAGTTTCCGGACAGGGGGTTCCTACGAGCAGTACTTC	CASSFRTGGSYEQYF
TRBV7-9	TRBD1	once	TRBJ1-2	TGTGCCAGCAGCTCAAGGGGGCTGGATGGCTACACCTTC	CASSSRGLDGYTF
TRBV2	TRBD1	-	TRBJ1-6	TGTGCCAGCAGTGAAACAAGACAGGGTGGTTCACCCCTCCACTTT	CASSETRQGGSPLHF
TRBV14	-	-	TRBJ2-7	TGTGCCAGCAGCCAAGGGGTACGGGGCCACGAGCAGTACTTC	CASSQGVRGHEQYF
TRBV3-1/TRBV3-2	-	-	TRBJ1-1	TGTGCCAGCAGCCAAGGGCGGGGTTATGAGACTGAAGCTTTCTTT	CASSQGRGYETEAFF
TRBV4-2	-	-	TRBJ2-7	TGTGCCAGCAGCCTGAATCTGGGGGAGCAGTACTTC	CASSLNLGEQYF
TRBV6-2/TRBV6-3	-	-	TRBJ1-2	TGTGCCAGCAGTTACTCGGACAGCCTCTATGGCTACACCTTC	CASSYSDSLYGYTF
TRBV6-5	TRBD1	-	TRBJ1-2	TGTGCCAGCAGCCGGGGACAGGGGGGAATCTATGGCTACACCTTC	CASSRGQGGIYGYTF
TRBV19	TRBD2	-	TRBJ2-3	TGTGCCAGTAGTCGACTAGCTACTTCTACAGATACGCAGTATTTT	CASSRLATSTDTQYF
TRBV10-2	TRBD2	-	TRBJ2-1	TGCGCCAGCAGTGTGCGGGGGGGCGTCGATGAGCAGTTCTTC	CASSVRGGVDEQFF
TRBV27	TRBD2	-	TRBJ2-1	TGTGCCTCCCGCCTAAGGGCTAGCGGGGGGGTTGGGGAGCAGTTCTTC	CASRLRASGGVGEQFF